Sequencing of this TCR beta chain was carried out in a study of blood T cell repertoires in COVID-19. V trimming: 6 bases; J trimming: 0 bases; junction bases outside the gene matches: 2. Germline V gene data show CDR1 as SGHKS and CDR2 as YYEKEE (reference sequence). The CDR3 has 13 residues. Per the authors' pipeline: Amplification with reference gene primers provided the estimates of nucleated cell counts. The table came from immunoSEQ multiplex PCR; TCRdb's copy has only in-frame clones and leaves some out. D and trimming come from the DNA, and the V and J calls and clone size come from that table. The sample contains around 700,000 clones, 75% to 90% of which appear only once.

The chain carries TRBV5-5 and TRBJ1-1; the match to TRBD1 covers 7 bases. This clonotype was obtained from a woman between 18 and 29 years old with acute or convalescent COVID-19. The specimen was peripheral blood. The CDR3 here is CASKGAMNTEAFF. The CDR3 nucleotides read TGTGCCAGCAAGGGGGCGATGAACACTGAAGCTTTCTTT.